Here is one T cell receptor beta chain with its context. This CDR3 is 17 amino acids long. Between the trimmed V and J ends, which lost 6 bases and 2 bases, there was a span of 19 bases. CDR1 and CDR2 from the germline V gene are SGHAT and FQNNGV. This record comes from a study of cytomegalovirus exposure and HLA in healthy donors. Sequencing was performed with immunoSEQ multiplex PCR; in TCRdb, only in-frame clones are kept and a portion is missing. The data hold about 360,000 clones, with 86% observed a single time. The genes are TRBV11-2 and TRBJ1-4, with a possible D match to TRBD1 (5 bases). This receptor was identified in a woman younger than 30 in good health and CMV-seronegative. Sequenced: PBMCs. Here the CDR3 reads CASSQGSALVTNEKLFF. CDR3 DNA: TGTGCCAGCAGTCAGGGTTCTGCTCTGGTTACTAATGAAAAACTGTTTTTT. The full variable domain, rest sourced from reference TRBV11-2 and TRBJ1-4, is EAGVAQSPRYKIIEKRQSVAFWCNPISGHATLYWYQQILGQGPKLLIQFQNNGVVDDSQLPKDRFSAERLKGVDSTLKIQPAKLEDSAVYLCASSQGSALVTNEKLFFGSGTQLSVL.